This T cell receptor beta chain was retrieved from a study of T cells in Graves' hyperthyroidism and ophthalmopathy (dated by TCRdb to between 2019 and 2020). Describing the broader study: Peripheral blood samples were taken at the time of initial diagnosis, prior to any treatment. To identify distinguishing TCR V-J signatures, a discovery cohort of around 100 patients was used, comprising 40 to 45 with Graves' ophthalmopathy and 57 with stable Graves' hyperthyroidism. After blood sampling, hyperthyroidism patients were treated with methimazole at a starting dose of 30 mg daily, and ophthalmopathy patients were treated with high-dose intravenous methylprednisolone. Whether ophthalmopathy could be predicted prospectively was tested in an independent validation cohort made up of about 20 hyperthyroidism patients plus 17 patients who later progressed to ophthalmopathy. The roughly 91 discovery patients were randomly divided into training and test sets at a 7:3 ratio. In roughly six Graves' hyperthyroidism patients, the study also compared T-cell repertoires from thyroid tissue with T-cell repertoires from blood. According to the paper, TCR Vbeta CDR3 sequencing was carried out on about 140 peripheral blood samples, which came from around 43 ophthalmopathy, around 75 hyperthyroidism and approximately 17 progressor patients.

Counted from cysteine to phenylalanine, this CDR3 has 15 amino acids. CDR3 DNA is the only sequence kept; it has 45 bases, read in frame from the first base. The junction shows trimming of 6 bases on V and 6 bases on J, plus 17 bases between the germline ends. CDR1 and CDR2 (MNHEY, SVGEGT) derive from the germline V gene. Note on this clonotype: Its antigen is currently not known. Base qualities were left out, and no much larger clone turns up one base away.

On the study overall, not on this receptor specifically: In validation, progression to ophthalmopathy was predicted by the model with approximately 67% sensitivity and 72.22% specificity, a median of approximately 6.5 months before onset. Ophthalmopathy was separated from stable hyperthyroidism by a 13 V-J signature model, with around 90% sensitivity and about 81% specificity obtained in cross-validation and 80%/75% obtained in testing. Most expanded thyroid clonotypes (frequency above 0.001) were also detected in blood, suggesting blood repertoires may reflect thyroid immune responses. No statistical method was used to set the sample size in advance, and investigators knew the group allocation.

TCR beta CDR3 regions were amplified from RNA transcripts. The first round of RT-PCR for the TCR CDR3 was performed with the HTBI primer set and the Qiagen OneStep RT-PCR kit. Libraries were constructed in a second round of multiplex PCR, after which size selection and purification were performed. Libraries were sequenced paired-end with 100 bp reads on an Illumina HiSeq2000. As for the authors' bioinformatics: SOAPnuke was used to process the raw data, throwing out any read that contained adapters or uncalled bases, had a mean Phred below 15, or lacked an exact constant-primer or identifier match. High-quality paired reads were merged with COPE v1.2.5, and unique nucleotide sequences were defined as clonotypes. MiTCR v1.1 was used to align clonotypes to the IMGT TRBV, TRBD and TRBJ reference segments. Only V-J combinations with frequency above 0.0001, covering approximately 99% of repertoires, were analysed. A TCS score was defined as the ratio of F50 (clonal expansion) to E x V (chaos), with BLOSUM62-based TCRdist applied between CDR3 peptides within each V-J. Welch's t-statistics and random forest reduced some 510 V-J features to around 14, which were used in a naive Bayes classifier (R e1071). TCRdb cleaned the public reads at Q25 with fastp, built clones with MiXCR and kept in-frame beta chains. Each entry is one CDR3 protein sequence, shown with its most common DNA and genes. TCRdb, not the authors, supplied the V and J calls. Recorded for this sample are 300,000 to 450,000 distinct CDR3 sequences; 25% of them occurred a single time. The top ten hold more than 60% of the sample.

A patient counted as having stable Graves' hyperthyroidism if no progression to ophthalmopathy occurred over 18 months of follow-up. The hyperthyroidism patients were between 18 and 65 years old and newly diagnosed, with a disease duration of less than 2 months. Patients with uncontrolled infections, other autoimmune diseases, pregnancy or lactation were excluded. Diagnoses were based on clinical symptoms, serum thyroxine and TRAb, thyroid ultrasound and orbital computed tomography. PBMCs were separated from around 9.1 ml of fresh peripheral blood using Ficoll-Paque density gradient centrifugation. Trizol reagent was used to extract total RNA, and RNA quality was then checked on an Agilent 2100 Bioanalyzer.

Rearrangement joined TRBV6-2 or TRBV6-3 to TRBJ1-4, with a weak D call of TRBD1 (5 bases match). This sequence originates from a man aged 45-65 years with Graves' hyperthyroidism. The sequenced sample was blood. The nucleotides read TGTGCCAGCAGCAGAATCATGGGGGGGGATGAAAAACTGTTTTTT. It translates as CASSRIMGGDEKLFF.